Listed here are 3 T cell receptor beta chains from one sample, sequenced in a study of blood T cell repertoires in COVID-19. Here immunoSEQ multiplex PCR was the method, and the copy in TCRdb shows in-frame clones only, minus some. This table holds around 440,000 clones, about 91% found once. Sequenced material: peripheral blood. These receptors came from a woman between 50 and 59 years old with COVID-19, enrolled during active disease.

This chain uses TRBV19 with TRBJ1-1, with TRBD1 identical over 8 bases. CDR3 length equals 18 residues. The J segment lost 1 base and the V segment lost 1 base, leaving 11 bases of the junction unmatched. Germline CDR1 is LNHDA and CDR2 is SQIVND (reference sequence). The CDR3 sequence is CASSIVSFWTGTNTEAFF. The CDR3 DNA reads TGTGCCAGTAGTATAGTTTCCTTCTGGACAGGGACGAACACTGAAGCTTTCTTT. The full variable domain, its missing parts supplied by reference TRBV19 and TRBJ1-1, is DGGITQSPKYLFRKEGQNVTLSCEQNLNHDAMYWYRQDPGQGLRLIYYSQIVNDFQKGDIAEGYSVSREKKESFPLTVTSAQKNPTAFYLCASSIVSFWTGTNTEAFFGQGTRLTVV.

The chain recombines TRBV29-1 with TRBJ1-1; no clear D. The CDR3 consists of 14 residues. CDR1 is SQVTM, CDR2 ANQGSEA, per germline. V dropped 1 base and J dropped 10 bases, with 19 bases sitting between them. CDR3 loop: CSVEARMSRVGAFF. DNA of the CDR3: TGCAGCGTTGAAGCTCGGATGTCACGGGTAGGAGCTTTCTTT.

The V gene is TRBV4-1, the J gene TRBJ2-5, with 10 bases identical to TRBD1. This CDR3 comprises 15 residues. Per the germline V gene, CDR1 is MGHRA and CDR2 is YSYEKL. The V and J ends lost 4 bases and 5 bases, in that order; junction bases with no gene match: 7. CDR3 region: CASSPTGTGDETQYF. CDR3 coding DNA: TGCGCCAGCAGCCCCACCGGGACAGGGGACGAGACCCAGTACTTC.